This TCR beta chain was captured in a study of cytomegalovirus exposure and HLA in healthy donors. PCR employed 60 Vbeta and 13 Jbeta primers. Repertoires were generated with immunoSEQ multiplex PCR, while TCRdb's copy carries only in-frame clones and drops some. The sample yields about 150,000 clones, 65% to 80% seen once. This clone showed up just a few times. The length of the CDR3 is 15 residues. V lost 8 bases, J lost 5 bases, and 10 bases stayed unmatched. In germline, CDR1 is MNHEY, CDR2 SVGAGI. Sequencing was performed on PBMCs. The receptor's source is a man aged 40-50 years in good health and CMV-seronegative. This chain links TRBV6-5 with TRBJ2-1, with 9 positions matching TRBD1. The CDR3 protein is CASGSGTGIHNEQFF. In nucleotides, the CDR3 is TGTGCCAGCGGCTCCGGGACAGGGATCCACAATGAGCAGTTCTTC.